Here is one T cell receptor beta chain with its context. Each of the donors was a healthy adult who was HIV-negative and had not had a recent acute infection or vaccination. The data are from a study of shared clonotypes between healthy human individuals. Study context: With ages of 18 to 49, the donors were two women and a few men.

Repertoires were generated with immunoSEQ multiplex PCR, while TCRdb's copy carries only in-frame clones and drops some. The sample includes about 1.1 million clones, more than 75% of them seen just once. This clonotype was sampled from a man between 18 and 35 years old in good health. Some clones in this sample may be carry-over from other donors' samples. Sequences were obtained from memory CD4+ T cells from PBMCs. Specified subset: CD45RA-negative fraction.

The CDR3 is CASTPFGSGGNTEAFF. The CDR3 bases are TGTGCCAGCACCCCCTTCGGTTCCGGCGGGAACACTGAAGCTTTCTTT. V and J are TRBV5-8 and TRBJ1-1; D not resolved. The CDR3 has 16 residues. The germline V and J ends were trimmed by 6 bases and 1 base, with 19 bases remaining between them. In germline, CDR1 is SGHTS, CDR2 YDEGEE.